The 9 T cell receptor beta chains given below trace back to one sample, sequenced in a study of Ad26.COV2.S vaccination and SARS-CoV-2 variants. Libraries were prepared by immunoSEQ multiplex PCR; TCRdb keeps only in-frame clonotypes and omits some of them. The sample has hundreds of thousands of clones; 89% are singletons. Stated treatment: about 20 received Ad26.COV2.S at low or high dose, single or two shots; several received placebo; per-sample allocation not given. Vaccine and placebo recipients were sampled on day 63 after the first injection. Sequenced here: peripheral blood, sampled in a trial of Ad26.COV2.S vaccine versus placebo. The receptors derive from a person between 18 and 59 years old who received the Ad26.COV2.S COVID-19 vaccine or a placebo.

Only one count was recorded for this clone. The chain couples TRBV5-1 to TRBJ1-4, with D possibly matching TRBD1 (5 bases). Germline-derived CDR1 and CDR2 are SGHRS and YFSETQ. The CDR3 is made up of 14 amino acids. V dropped 5 bases and J dropped 5 bases, with 13 bases sitting between them. The CDR3 coding sequence is TGCGCCAGCAGAGGTGGACAAGTCAATGAAAAACTGTTTTTT. Protein: CASRGGQVNEKLFF.

The chain employs TRBV30 and TRBJ2-7; D not certain. The CDR3 extends over 13 amino acids. Trimming took 0 bases from V and 3 from J, leaving 9 bases between them. Germline lookup yields CDR1 GTSNPN and CDR2 SVGIG (reference sequence). DNA of the CDR3: TGTGCCTGGAGTGTAGACGGTGGCTACGAGCAGTACTTC. It codes for CAWSVDGGYEQYF.

V and J are TRBV27 and TRBJ1-1; D may be TRBD1 (5 bases). With 0 bases removed from V and 5 bases from J, the gap between germline ends came to 10 bases. This CDR3 is 14 amino acids long. The germline V gene encodes CDR1 MNHEY and CDR2 SMNVEV (reference sequence). The CDR3 DNA is TGTGCCAGCAGTTTATCGAGGGGCGGGACTGAAGCTTTCTTT. Translation gives CASSLSRGGTEAFF.

This clone was seen just once. The V gene is TRBV2, the J gene TRBJ2-1; 9 nucleotides agree with TRBD1. V shed 8 bases and J 9 bases; nucleotides not matched to a gene: 8. The CDR3 is made up of 13 amino acids. Germline CDR1 is SNHLY and CDR2 is FYNNEI. The CDR3 nucleotides read TGTGCCAGCTCTGACAGGGGGTTGGGTGAGCAGTTCTTC. Protein product: CASSDRGLGEQFF. The full variable domain, in which reference TRBV2 and TRBJ2-1 provide the parts outside the CDR3, is EPEVTQTPSHQVTQMGQEVILRCVPISNHLYFYWYRQILGQKVEFLVSFYNNEISEKSEIFDDQFSVERPDGSNFTLKIRSTKLEDSAMYFCASSDRGLGEQFFGPGTRLTVL.

V and J are TRBV7-9 and TRBJ2-3; the D gene could be TRBD1 or TRBD2 (5 bases each). V lost 5 bases to trimming and J lost 8 bases, with 17 bases between them. The CDR3 has 14 amino acids. Germline assignment: CDR1 SEHNR and CDR2 FQNEAQ (reference sequence). The CDR3 DNA reads as TGTGCCAGCAGCCCCGAGGAGTGGGACGGTACGCAGTATTTT. As protein: CASSPEEWDGTQYF.

The chain is built from TRBV12-5 and TRBJ2-7; D call uncertain. The CDR3 runs to 12 residues. Looked up from germline, CDR1 is LGHNT and CDR2 is FRNRAP. Trimming cost V 1 base and J 4 bases, with 5 bases left between them. CDR3 coding DNA: TGTGCTAGTGGTTTGGGGTGGTACGAGCAGTACTTC. It yields the protein CASGLGWYEQYF.

The chain is built from TRBV6-1 and TRBJ2-7, with 10 nucleotides matching TRBD2. From germline, CDR1 is MNHNS and CDR2 SASEGT. The CDR3 has 14 residues. Trimming at V came to 2 bases and at J to 7 bases, leaving 5 bases not matched to a gene. The CDR3 loop is CASSESGGAQEQYF. The CDR3 DNA sequence: TGTGCCAGCAGTGAAAGCGGGGGGGCGCAAGAGCAGTACTTC.

This chain connects TRBV19 to TRBJ1-5; D may be TRBD1 (6 bases). V was shortened by 5 bases and J by 0 bases, with 14 bases between the two germline ends. The CDR3 has 16 residues. Germline-derived CDR1 and CDR2 are LNHDA and SQIVND (reference sequence). The CDR3: CASSHRNRDSNQPQHF. For the CDR3, the DNA is TGTGCCAGTAGTCATCGAAACAGGGATAGCAATCAGCCCCAGCATTTT.

The chain joins TRBV11-2 to TRBJ2-3; D possibly uses TRBD1 or TRBD2 (5 bases each). CDR1 is SGHAT and CDR2 is FQNNGV in the germline V gene. V lost 0 bases and J lost 4, with 8 bases in between. The CDR3 length is 14 residues. In nucleotides, the CDR3 is TGTGCCAGCAGCTTAGAGGGGGTGTCAGATACGCAGTATTTT. Its protein product is CASSLEGVSDTQYF.